Shown below are 17 T cell receptor beta chains from a single sample sequenced in a study of blood T cell repertoires in COVID-19. TCRdb's copy holds only in-frame clones and misses some; the assay was immunoSEQ multiplex PCR. The repertoire holds approximately 400,000 clones, with 88% as singletons. The sequencing sample was made of PBMCs or T cells enriched from blood (not recorded which). Receptors originate from a woman under 30 who had recovered from COVID-19.

The chain recombines TRBV7-9 with TRBJ2-2; 8 nucleotides agree with TRBD2. The CDR3 has 18 residues. CDR1 and CDR2 from the germline V gene are SEHNR and FQNEAQ (reference sequence). The V gene end was trimmed by 5 bases and the J gene end by 4 bases; junction bases not matched to a gene: 15. CDR3 in DNA: TGTGCCAGCAGCCCCGCGGTCAGCGGGGGAAGTTTCACCGGGGAGCTGTTTTTT. Translated, it gives CASSPAVSGGSFTGELFF.

The chain has TRBV30 and TRBJ1-4, with D perhaps TRBD1 (6 bases). Trimming pared 1 base from V and 8 bases from J, leaving 14 bases between. CDR1 and CDR2 (germline): GTSNPN, SVGIG (reference sequence). The length of the CDR3 is 14 residues. CDR3 region: CAWSAGGTREKLFF. CDR3 DNA sequence: TGTGCCTGGAGTGCTGGGGGCACCAGAGAAAAACTGTTTTTT.

This clone was detected a few times. The rearrangement uses TRBV13 and TRBJ2-1; TRBD2 matches at 9 bases. The CDR3 covers 16 residues. Looked up from germline, CDR1 is PRHDT and CDR2 is FYEKMQ (reference sequence). Trimming removed 2 bases from V and 4 bases from J; junction bases left unmatched: 6. The CDR3 DNA sequence: TGTGCCAGCAGCTTATTAGCTAGCGGGGATTACAATGAGCAGTTCTTC. It translates to CASSLLASGDYNEQFF.

This clone occurred a few times. The chain recombines TRBV5-4 with TRBJ2-5; tentative D call: TRBD1 (6 bases). The CDR3 consists of 13 residues. Germline loops: CDR1 SGHNT, CDR2 YYREEE (reference sequence). Trimming left V 3 bases short and J 5 bases short, with 11 bases between. The CDR3 reads CASSSPRGETQYF. The CDR3 DNA follows: TGTGCCAGCAGCTCCCCGAGGGGGGAGACCCAGTACTTC.

The V and J genes are TRBV6-5 and TRBJ2-7; D ambiguous. The CDR3 runs 14 residues. Looked up from germline, CDR1 is MNHEY and CDR2 is SVGAGI. The V and J ends lost 0 bases and 3 bases respectively, with 9 bases between them. CDR3 DNA sequence: TGTGCCAGCAGTTACTCGGGCAGGAACTACGAGCAGTACTTC. Translated: CASSYSGRNYEQYF.

The chain is built from TRBV11-2 and TRBJ2-2, with TRBD2 as a possible D gene (5 bases). CDR3 length equals 14 residues. The V gene's germline CDR1 is SGHAT and CDR2 FQNNGV. Trimming removed 4 bases from V and 6 bases from J, with 12 bases in between. This chain's CDR3 is CASSSRTLSGELFF. The DNA of the CDR3 is TGTGCCAGCAGCTCGCGGACTTTATCCGGGGAGCTGTTTTTT.

V is TRBV13 and J is TRBJ1-4, with 7 positions matching TRBD1. The germline CDR1 and CDR2 sequences are PRHDT and FYEKMQ (reference sequence). Trimming at V came to 6 bases and at J to 7 bases, leaving 2 bases not matched to a gene. The CDR3 is 12 amino acids. CDR3 nucleotides: TGTGCCAGCAGGCACAGGGGTGAAAAACTGTTTTTT. Its protein product is CASRHRGEKLFF.

This chain joins TRBV30 and TRBJ1-1; perhaps TRBD1 as D (5 bases). Germline V gene lookup returns CDR1 GTSNPN and CDR2 SVGIG (reference sequence). The CDR3 totals 12 residues. V gave up 5 bases and J gave up 2 bases, with 9 bases separating them. CDR3 residues: CAWEQGNTEAFF. The CDR3 nucleotides read TGTGCCTGGGAGCAGGGAAACACTGAAGCTTTCTTT.

The chain employs TRBV3-1 (or the pseudogene TRBV3-2) and TRBJ2-5; D perhaps matches TRBD2 (5 bases). Per the germline V gene, CDR1 is LGHDT and CDR2 is YNNKEL (reference sequence). The V end was cut by 4 bases, the J end by 4 bases, with 19 bases between. The CDR3 is 16 residues long. CDR3 amino acids: CASSPVPPPGGETQYF. For the CDR3, the DNA is TGTGCCAGCAGCCCCGTCCCCCCTCCAGGAGGAGAGACCCAGTACTTC.

This chain joins TRBV14 and TRBJ1-2; a weak D match, TRBD1 (6 bases). The CDR3 is 14 amino acids. CDR1 SGHDN and CDR2 FVKESK come from the germline V gene. V was pared by 3 bases and J by 2 bases, with 10 bases between. The CDR3 protein is CASSQVGGNYGYTF. DNA of the CDR3: TGTGCCAGCAGCCAGGTTGGGGGCAACTATGGCTACACCTTC.

CDR3 sequence (DNA): TGTGCCAGCACGGGGGACAGGCTTAATGAGCAGTTCTTC. Protein: CASTGDRLNEQFF. This chain uses TRBV19 with TRBJ2-1, with 8 bases aligning to TRBD1. After removal of 9 bases from V and 7 bases from J, the junction contained 8 bases not matched to a gene. There are 13 residues in the CDR3. Germline CDR1 LNHDA, CDR2 SQIVND (reference sequence).

The chain combines TRBV6-4 with TRBJ1-1; D is undetermined. Trimming removed 4 bases at V and 5 bases at J, with 14 bases between. Germline CDR1 and CDR2: MRHNA and SNTAGT. This CDR3 region has 14 residues. The CDR3: CASSVEGAGTEAFF. CDR3 DNA sequence: TGTGCCAGCAGTGTAGAGGGAGCGGGGACTGAAGCTTTCTTT.

The gene calls are TRBV6-1 and TRBJ2-7; tentative D call: TRBD2 (5 bases). The CDR3 covers 15 residues. V was cut by 3 bases and J by 2 bases, with 14 bases left in between. Germline values: CDR1 MNHNS, CDR2 SASEGT. CDR3 amino acids: CASSEYLARAYEQYF. Here the CDR3 DNA reads TGTGCCAGCAGTGAGTATCTAGCTAGGGCCTACGAGCAGTACTTC.

V gene TRBV5-1 combines with J gene TRBJ1-2; D is undetermined. V shed 4 bases and J shed 2 bases, with 6 bases lying between them. Germline loops: CDR1 SGHRS, CDR2 YFSETQ. This CDR3 spans 12 amino acids. The CDR3 here is CASSGTNYGYTF. The CDR3 DNA reads TGCGCCAGCAGCGGCACCAACTATGGCTACACCTTC.

V gene TRBV13 combines with J gene TRBJ1-6; the D gene is possibly TRBD1 (6 bases). The ends were cut back, 0 bases at V and 7 bases at J, with 10 bases in the middle. The germline gives CDR1 PRHDT, CDR2 FYEKMQ (reference sequence). The CDR3 covers 15 residues. The CDR3 DNA sequence: TGTGCCAGCAGCTTAGGGGACAGTCTAAATTCACCCCTCCACTTT. It translates to CASSLGDSLNSPLHF. Drawing the rest from reference TRBV13 and TRBJ1-6, the complete variable domain is AAGVIQSPRHLIKEKRETATLKCYPIPRHDTVYWYQQGPGQDPQFLISFYEKMQSDKGSIPDRFSAQQFSDYHSELNMSSLELGDSALYFCASSLGDSLNSPLHFGNGTRLTVT.

This chain links TRBV5-1 with TRBJ1-1; D not resolved. The CDR3 extends over 14 amino acids. Germline CDR1 reads SGHRS; CDR2 reads YFSETQ. Trimming removed 4 bases at V and 2 bases at J, with 12 bases between. This CDR3 reads CASSLQRANTEAFF. CDR3 sequence (DNA): TGCGCCAGCAGCCTGCAGCGGGCTAACACTGAAGCTTTCTTT. Based on the CDR3 plus reference TRBV5-1 and TRBJ1-1, the full variable domain is KAGVTQTPRYLIKTRGQQVTLSCSPISGHRSVSWYQQTPGQGLQFLFEYFSETQRNKGNFPGRFSGRQFSNSRSEMNVSTLELGDSALYLCASSLQRANTEAFFGQGTRLTVV.

The chain combines TRBV5-4 with TRBJ2-2; D gene unclear. V lost 0 bases, J lost 1 base, and 7 bases lay in between. Germline V gives CDR1 SGHNT, CDR2 YYREEE (reference sequence). The length of the CDR3 is 15 residues. The CDR3 protein is CASSLVQMNTGELFF. The CDR3 DNA reads as TGTGCCAGCAGCTTGGTACAGATGAACACCGGGGAGCTGTTTTTT.